Below, one T cell receptor (beta chain) is given with its context. Its target is unknown. All trial patients relapsed after autologous stem cell transplantation. This sample was included in a study of PD-1 blockade in classical Hodgkin lymphoma. Study findings and constraints: There remain no defined causes for the repertoire differences, which possibly reflect disease activity or prior therapy.

Trimming left V 1 base short and J 3 bases short, with 9 bases between. The CDR3 runs 14 residues. Germline V gene data show CDR1 as SGHKS and CDR2 as YYEKEE (reference sequence). The assay was immunoSEQ multiplex PCR, and TCRdb's table has in-frame clones only and misses some. The repertoire holds about 25,000 clones, with approximately 80% as singletons. The V gene is TRBV5-5, the J gene TRBJ2-3; D remains ambiguous. The source of this sequence is a human donor with classical Hodgkin lymphoma. The specimen comprised peripheral blood mononuclear cells (PBMCs), sampled at baseline. As DNA, the CDR3 is TGTGCCAGCAGCTTGACCTCATGGACAGATACGCAGTATTTT. It translates to CASSLTSWTDTQYF.